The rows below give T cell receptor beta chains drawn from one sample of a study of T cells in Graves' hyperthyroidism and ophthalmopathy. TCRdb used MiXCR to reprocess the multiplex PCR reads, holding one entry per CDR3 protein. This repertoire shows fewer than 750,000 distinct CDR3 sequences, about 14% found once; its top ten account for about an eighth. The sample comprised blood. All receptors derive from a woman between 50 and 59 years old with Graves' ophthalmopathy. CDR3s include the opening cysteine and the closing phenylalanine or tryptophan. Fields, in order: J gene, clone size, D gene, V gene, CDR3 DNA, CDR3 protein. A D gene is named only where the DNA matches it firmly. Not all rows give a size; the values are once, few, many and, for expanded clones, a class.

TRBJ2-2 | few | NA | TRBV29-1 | TGCAGCGTTGTAGGAACTCGGGCACAGTCGAACACCGGGGAGCTGTTTTTT | CSVVGTRAQSNTGELFF
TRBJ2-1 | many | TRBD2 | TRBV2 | TGTGCCAGCAGTGAACCGACTAGCGGTCGTTTCTACAATGAGCAGTTCTTC | CASSEPTSGRFYNEQFF
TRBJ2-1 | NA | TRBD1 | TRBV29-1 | TGCAGCGCAACTGCAGGGGGCGTTGAGAATGAGCAGTTCTTC | CSATAGGVENEQFF
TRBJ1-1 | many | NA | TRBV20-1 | TGCAGTGCTAGAGATATACGACTTGAAGCTTTCTTT | CSARDIRLEAFF
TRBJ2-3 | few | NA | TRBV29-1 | TGCAGCGTTGAAAAGGTAGCAAGCGGCTACACAGATACGCAGTATTTT | CSVEKVASGYTDTQYF
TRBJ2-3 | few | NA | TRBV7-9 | TGTGCCGGCAGCTTAGCGCTTGGAGCAGTGGATACGCAGTATTTT | CAGSLALGAVDTQYF
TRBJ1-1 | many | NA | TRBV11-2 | TGTGCCAGCAGCTTAGTCTTTTCCGTAGGGGGGACTGAAGCTTTCTTT | CASSLVFSVGGTEAFF
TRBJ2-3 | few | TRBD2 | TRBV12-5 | TGTGCTAGTGGCGACGTTTCGGGGGGTACGCAGTATTTT | CASGDVSGGTQYF
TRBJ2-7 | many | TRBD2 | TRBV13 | TGTGCCAGCAGCACCAAGCGGGAGGGCTACTCCTACGAGCAGTACTTC | CASSTKREGYSYEQYF
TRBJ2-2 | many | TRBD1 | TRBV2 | TGTGCCAGCACTGCACAGGGGGAGGACACCGGGGAGCTGTTTTTT | CASTAQGEDTGELFF
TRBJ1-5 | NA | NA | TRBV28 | TGTGCCAGCAGTTTTATTTCGGGGGGTGATCAGCCCCAGCATTTT | CASSFISGGDQPQHF
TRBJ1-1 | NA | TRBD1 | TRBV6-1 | TGTGCCAGCAATATGGGACAGGAAAACACTGAAGCTTTCTTT | CASNMGQENTEAFF
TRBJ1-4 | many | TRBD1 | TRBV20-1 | TGCAGTGCTAGAGATGGTCAGGGGGTCGAAAAACTGTTTTTT | CSARDGQGVEKLFF
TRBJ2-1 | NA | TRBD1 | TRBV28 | TGTGCCAGCAGTTCGATCGCAGGGGGTGAGCAGTTCTTC | CASSSIAGGEQFF
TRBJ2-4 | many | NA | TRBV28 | TGTGCCAGCAGGGAGCGGGTCGTAGCCAAAAACATTCAGTACTTC | CASRERVVAKNIQYF
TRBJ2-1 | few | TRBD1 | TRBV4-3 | TGCGCCAGCAGCCCCACCTGGACAGGGAACAATGAGCAGTTCTTC | CASSPTWTGNNEQFF
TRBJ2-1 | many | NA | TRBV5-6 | TGTGCCAGCAGCTTGGTTGGGAGAGAGGGAGAGCAGTTCTTC | CASSLVGREGEQFF
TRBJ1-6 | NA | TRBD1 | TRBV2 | TGTGCCAGCAGCCGGACAGGGGGTTCACCCCTCCACTTT | CASSRTGGSPLHF
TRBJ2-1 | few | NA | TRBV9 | TGTGCCAGCAGCGTAGACTCCGGGAACACCTACAATGAGCAGTTCTTC | CASSVDSGNTYNEQFF
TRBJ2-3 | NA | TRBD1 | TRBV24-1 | TGTGCCACGCGACAGGGTGGGACAGATACGCAGTATTTT | CATRQGGTDTQYF
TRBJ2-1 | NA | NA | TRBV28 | TGTGCCAGCAGTTTAGGCAGGGTGAGACAGTTCTTC | CASSLGRVRQFF
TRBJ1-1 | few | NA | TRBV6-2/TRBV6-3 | TGTGCCAGCAGTTACTCGACTGAAGCTTTCTTT | CASSYSTEAFF
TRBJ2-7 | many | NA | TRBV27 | TGTGCCAGCAGTTCCCGCCGGGCAGGGTCGTACGAGCAGTACTTC | CASSSRRAGSYEQYF
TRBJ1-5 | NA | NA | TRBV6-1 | TGTGCCAGCAGCCCCAGGGGAGGGGCGTACAATCAGCCCCAGCATTTT | CASSPRGGAYNQPQHF
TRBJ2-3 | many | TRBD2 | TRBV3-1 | TGTGCCAGCAGCCATCTTGGACTAGCGGGAGAAGATACGCAGTATTTT | CASSHLGLAGEDTQYF
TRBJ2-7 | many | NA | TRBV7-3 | TGTGCCAGCAGCTTAGGCTTACTATACGAGCAGTACTTC | CASSLGLLYEQYF
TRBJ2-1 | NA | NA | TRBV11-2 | TGTGCCACCCAGCGGAATCACAATGAGCAGTTCTTC | CATQRNHNEQFF
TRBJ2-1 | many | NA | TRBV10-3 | TGTGCCATCAGTGGCGGCAGGAAGGACAATGAGCAGTTCTTC | CAISGGRKDNEQFF
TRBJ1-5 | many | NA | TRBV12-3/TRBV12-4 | TGTGCCAGCAGTTTAGAGGCAAGAGGGGGAAATCAGCCCCAGCATTTT | CASSLEARGGNQPQHF
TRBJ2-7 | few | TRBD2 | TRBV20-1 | TGCAGTGCCGCGACGAGGACTAGCGGGAGGGCCGTGGTCTACGAGCAGTACTTC | CSAATRTSGRAVVYEQYF
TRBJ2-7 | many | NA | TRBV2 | TGTGCCAGCAGTGAATATAGATCCGAGCAGTACTTC | CASSEYRSEQYF
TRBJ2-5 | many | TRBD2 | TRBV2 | TGTGCCAGCAGTGAATCTAGCGGGGGCTCCGGTACCCAGTACTTC | CASSESSGGSGTQYF
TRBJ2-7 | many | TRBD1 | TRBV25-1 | TGTGCCAGCAGCCGTCGGACAGGGGGGTCCTACGAGCAGTACTTC | CASSRRTGGSYEQYF
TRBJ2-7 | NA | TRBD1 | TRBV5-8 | TGTGCCAGCAGCTTGGACGGACAGGCCGTACGGCTCTCCGAGCAGTACTTC | CASSLDGQAVRLSEQYF
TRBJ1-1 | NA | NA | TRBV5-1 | TGCGCCAGCAGCTATCGATCGACTGCGATGAACACTAAAGCTTTCTTT | CASSYRSTAMNTKAFF
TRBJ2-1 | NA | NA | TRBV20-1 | TGCAGTGCTACTAGGGGACACAATGAGCAGTTCTTC | CSATRGHNEQFF
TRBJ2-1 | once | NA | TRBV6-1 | TGTGCCAGCAACGAACTAGTCTATGAGCAGTTCTTC | CASNELVYEQFF
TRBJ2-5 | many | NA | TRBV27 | TGTGCCAGCAGTTCCAATCCGTGGGAAGGTGAGACCCAGTACTTC | CASSSNPWEGETQYF
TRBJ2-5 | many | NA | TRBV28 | TGTGCCAGCACCCCTCGGGGGGGCAGGGGGGAGACCCAGTACTTC | CASTPRGGRGETQYF
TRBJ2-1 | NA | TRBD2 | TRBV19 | TGTGCCAGTAGTATAGTAGGGCTAGCGGGAGGTCCAAGCTCCTACAATGAGCAGTTCTTC | CASSIVGLAGGPSSYNEQFF
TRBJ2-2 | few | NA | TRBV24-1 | TGTGCCACCAGTGATATAAACAGCTTGAACACCGGGGAGCTGTTTTTT | CATSDINSLNTGELFF
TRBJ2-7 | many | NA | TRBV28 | TGTGCCAGCAGCCCTTCCGGGACACAACGATACGAGCAGTACTTC | CASSPSGTQRYEQYF
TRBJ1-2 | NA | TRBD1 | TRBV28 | TGTGCCAGCAGTAGGCTAGCGGGACAGGGTATTAGTCACACCTTC | CASSRLAGQGISHTF
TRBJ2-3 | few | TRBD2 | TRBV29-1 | TGCAGCGTTGTATTAGCGGGAGGTACAGATACGCAGTATTTT | CSVVLAGGTDTQYF
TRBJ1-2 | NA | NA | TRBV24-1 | TGTGCCACCAGTGATTTTTGGGTCGACTATGGCTACACCTTC | CATSDFWVDYGYTF
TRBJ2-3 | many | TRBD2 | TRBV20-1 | TGCAGTGCTATAGGACTAGATGGCACAGATACGCAGTATTTT | CSAIGLDGTDTQYF
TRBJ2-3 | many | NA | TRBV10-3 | TGTGCCATGCAGCGAGGCGCTAGCACAGATACGCAGTATTTT | CAMQRGASTDTQYF
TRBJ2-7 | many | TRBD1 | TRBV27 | TGTGCCAGCAGTCCAGCCGGGACAGACTTTTCCTACGAGCAGTACTTC | CASSPAGTDFSYEQYF
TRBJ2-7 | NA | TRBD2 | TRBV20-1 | TGCAGTGCTTCCGGACTAGCGGGATTAAGCTCCTACGAGCAGTACTTC | CSASGLAGLSSYEQYF
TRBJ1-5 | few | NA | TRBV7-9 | TGTGCCAGCAGCTTATCGGGCCCTAGCAATCAGCCCCAGCATTTT | CASSLSGPSNQPQHF
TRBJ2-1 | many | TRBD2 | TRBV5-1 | TGCGCCAGCAGCTTACTACGAACTAGCGGAGCCTTCTCCTACAATGAGCAGTTCTTC | CASSLLRTSGAFSYNEQFF
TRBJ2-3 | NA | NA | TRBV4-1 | TGCGCCAGCAGCCAGCAGGTCCATCGTACGCAGTATTTT | CASSQQVHRTQYF
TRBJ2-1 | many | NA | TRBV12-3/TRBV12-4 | TGTGCCAGCAGTTTAGATCTAAGGGCCCATGAGCAGTTCTTC | CASSLDLRAHEQFF
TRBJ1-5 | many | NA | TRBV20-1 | TGCAGTGCTACCACAGGGAGGCAGCCCCAGCATTTT | CSATTGRQPQHF
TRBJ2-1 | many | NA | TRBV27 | TGTGCCAGCAGTTTGTGGGATAGCTCCTACAATGAGCAGTTCTTC | CASSLWDSSYNEQFF
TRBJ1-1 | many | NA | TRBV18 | TGTGCCAGCTCACAGTACGGAGACATGGGAGCTGAAGCTTTCTTT | CASSQYGDMGAEAFF